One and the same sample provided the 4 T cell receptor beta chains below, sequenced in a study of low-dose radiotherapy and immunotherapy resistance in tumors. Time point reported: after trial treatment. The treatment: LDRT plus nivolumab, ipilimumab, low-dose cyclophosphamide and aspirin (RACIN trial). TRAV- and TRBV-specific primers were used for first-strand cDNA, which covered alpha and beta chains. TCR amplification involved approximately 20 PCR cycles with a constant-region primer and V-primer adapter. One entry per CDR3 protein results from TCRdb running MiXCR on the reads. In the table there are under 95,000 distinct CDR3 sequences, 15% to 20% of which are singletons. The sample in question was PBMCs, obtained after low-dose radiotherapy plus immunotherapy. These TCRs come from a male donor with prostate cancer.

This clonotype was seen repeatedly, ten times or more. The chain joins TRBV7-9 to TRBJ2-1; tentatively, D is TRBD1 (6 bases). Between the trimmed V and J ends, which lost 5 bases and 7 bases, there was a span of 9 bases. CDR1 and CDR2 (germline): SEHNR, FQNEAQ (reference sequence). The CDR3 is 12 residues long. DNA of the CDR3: TGTGCCAGCAGCATTCAGGGGAATGAGCAGTTCTTC. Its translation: CASSIQGNEQFF.

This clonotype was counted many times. The CDR3, as DNA: TGTGCCATCAGGCCGGGAGGGGATAATTCCGAGCAGTACTTC. This codes for CAIRPGGDNSEQYF. The V gene is TRBV10-3, the J gene TRBJ2-7, with 8 bases identical to TRBD2. Trimming removed 6 bases from V and 6 bases from J; junction bases left unmatched: 10. The CDR3 loop spans 14 amino acids. The germline V gene has CDR1 ENHRY and CDR2 SYGVKD.

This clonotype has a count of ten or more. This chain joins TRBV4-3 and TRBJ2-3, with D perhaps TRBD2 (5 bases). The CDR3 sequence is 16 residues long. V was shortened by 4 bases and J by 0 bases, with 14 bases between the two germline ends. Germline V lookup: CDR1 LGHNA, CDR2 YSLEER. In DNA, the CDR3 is TGCGCCAGCAGCCCCGGACTCGGATCTAGCACAGATACGCAGTATTTT. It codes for CASSPGLGSSTDTQYF.

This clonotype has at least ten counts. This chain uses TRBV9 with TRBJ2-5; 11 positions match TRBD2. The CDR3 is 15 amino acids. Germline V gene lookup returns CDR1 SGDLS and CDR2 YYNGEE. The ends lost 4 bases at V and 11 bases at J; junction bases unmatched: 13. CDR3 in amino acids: CASSQSRLAGPSQYF. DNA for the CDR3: TGTGCCAGCAGCCAGAGTAGACTAGCGGGACCCTCTCAGTACTTC.